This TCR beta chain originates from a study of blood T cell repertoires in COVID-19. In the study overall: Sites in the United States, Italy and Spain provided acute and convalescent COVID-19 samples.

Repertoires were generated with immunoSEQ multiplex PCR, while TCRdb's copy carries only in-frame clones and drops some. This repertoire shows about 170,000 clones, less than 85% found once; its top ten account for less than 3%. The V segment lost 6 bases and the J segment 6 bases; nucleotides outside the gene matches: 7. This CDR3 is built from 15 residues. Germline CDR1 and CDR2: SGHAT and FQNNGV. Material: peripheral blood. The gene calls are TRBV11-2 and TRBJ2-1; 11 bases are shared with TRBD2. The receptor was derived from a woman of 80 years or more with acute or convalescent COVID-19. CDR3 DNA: TGTGCCAGCAGTAAGGGAACTAGCGGGAGCAATGAGCAGTTCTTC. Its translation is CASSKGTSGSNEQFF. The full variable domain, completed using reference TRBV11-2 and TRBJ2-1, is EAGVAQSPRYKIIEKRQSVAFWCNPISGHATLYWYQQILGQGPKLLIQFQNNGVVDDSQLPKDRFSAERLKGVDSTLKIQPAKLEDSAVYLCASSKGTSGSNEQFFGPGTRLTVL.